The clone carrying this T cell receptor beta chain was observed a single time. Its matching antigen is unknown. RNA in amounts of about 0.5 to 1 ug was reverse transcribed with random hexamers. One entry per CDR3 protein results from TCRdb running MiXCR on the immunoSEQ multiplex PCR reads. Altogether around 140,000 distinct CDR3 sequences are present, more than 85% being singletons, with the ten largest covering 0.13% to 0.15%. Sequencing of TCR beta drew on CD8+ and CD4+ T cells from blood. Both CD4+ and CD8+ T cells were negatively isolated, and TEMRA cells underwent FACS enrichment. Germline V gene sequence: CDR1 SGHRS, CDR2 YFSETQ. The V gene lost 0 bases and the J gene lost 1 base, with 7 bases spanning the gap. CDR3 length equals 14 residues. The data are from a study of CD8 T cells in Susac syndrome. Study-wide context: Within the group of sequenced Susac syndrome patients, 5 or 6 had active disease and eight or nine were in remission.

Whole-study findings and limits: No clonal expansion appeared among CD4+ T cells in Susac patients.

Specimen: CD4+ T cells from PBMCs. This receptor was taken from a human donor with Susac syndrome. The chain carries TRBV5-1 and TRBJ1-1; D unresolved. The CDR3, as DNA: TGCGCCAGCAGCTTGGAGGCTGGGAACACTGAAGCTTTCTTT. Protein: CASSLEAGNTEAFF. Variable domain in full (rest from reference TRBV5-1 and TRBJ1-1): KAGVTQTPRYLIKTRGQQVTLSCSPISGHRSVSWYQQTPGQGLQFLFEYFSETQRNKGNFPGRFSGRQFSNSRSEMNVSTLELGDSALYLCASSLEAGNTEAFFGQGTRLTVV.